This T cell receptor (beta chain) originates from a study of T cell clonotyping in hematopoietic cell transplantation. Some clones are missing from TCRdb's copy, which holds only in-frame ones; the method was immunoSEQ multiplex PCR. The sample lists tens of thousands of clones, approximately 80% seen once, with less than 7.5% in the top ten. CDR1 and CDR2 from the germline V gene are MGHDK and SYGVNS. Trimming pared 7 bases from V and 6 bases from J, leaving 8 bases between. The CDR3 is 11 residues long. By sample share, this clone is large. Described time point: recipient sample about 28 days before transplant, after cytoreduction.

The specimen was peripheral blood mononuclear cells, collected before stem cell transplant. V usage is TRBV25-1 and J usage is TRBJ2-3; the D gene is possibly TRBD2 (5 bases). The origin of this receptor is a young woman with chronic myeloid leukemia. Some clones in this sample may be carry-over from other donors' samples. CDR3 region: CASTTGDTQYF. In DNA, the CDR3 is TGTGCCAGCACCACGGGGGATACGCAGTATTTT.